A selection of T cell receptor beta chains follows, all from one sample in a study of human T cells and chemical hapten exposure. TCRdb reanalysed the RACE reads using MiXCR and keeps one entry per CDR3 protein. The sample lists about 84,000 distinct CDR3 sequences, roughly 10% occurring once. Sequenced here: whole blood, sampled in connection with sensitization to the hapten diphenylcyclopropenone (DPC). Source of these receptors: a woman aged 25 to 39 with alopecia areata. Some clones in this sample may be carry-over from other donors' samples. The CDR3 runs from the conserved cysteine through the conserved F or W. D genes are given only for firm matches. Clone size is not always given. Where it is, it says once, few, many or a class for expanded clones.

cdr3_aa: CSARESFDNTEAFF
cdr3_nt: TGCAGTGCTAGAGAATCATTCGACAACACTGAAGCTTTCTTT
clone_size: NA
v_call: TRBV20-1
d_call: NA
j_call: TRBJ1-1

cdr3_aa: CASSLGGGTEAFF
cdr3_nt: TGTGCCAGCAGCTTAGGGGGGGGCACTGAAGCTTTCTTT
clone_size: many
v_call: TRBV7-6
d_call: NA
j_call: TRBJ1-1

cdr3_aa: CASSQEPGRAVEQYF
cdr3_nt: TGCGCCAGCAGCCAAGAGCCCGGGAGGGCCGTCGAGCAGTACTTC
clone_size: NA
v_call: TRBV4-1
d_call: TRBD2
j_call: TRBJ2-7

cdr3_aa: CASSNAALGNEQFF
cdr3_nt: TGTGCCAGCAGTAACGCAGCCTTAGGCAATGAGCAGTTCTTC
clone_size: few
v_call: TRBV6-2/TRBV6-3
d_call: NA
j_call: TRBJ2-1

cdr3_aa: CASSMGQLNQPQHF
cdr3_nt: TGTGCCAGTAGTATGGGACAACTCAATCAGCCCCAGCATTTT
clone_size: few
v_call: TRBV19
d_call: NA
j_call: TRBJ1-5

cdr3_aa: CSVDTGDGYTF
cdr3_nt: TGCAGCGTTGATACCGGGGACGGCTACACCTTC
clone_size: many
v_call: TRBV29-1
d_call: NA
j_call: TRBJ1-2

cdr3_aa: CSVDLRTGGTEAFF
cdr3_nt: TGCAGCGTTGATCTGAGGACAGGTGGGACTGAAGCTTTCTTT
clone_size: many
v_call: TRBV29-1
d_call: TRBD1
j_call: TRBJ1-1

cdr3_aa: CASSLGGGSDAIRSYEQYF
cdr3_nt: TGTGCCAGCAGCTTAGGAGGCGGTAGCGACGCGATACGATCCTACGAGCAGTACTTC
clone_size: many
v_call: TRBV7-6
d_call: NA
j_call: TRBJ2-7

cdr3_aa: CASSFIGRSTEAFF
cdr3_nt: TGTGCCAGCAGTTTCATAGGCCGTAGCACTGAAGCTTTCTTT
clone_size: many
v_call: TRBV28
d_call: NA
j_call: TRBJ1-1

cdr3_aa: CASSQDRLQGRLVGYTF
cdr3_nt: TGTGCCAGCAGCCAAGATCGTCTACAGGGACGGTTGGTGGGGTACACCTTC
clone_size: many
v_call: TRBV3-1
d_call: NA
j_call: TRBJ1-2

cdr3_aa: CSAVGYTEAFF
cdr3_nt: TGCAGCGCCGTAGGATACACTGAAGCTTTCTTT
clone_size: NA
v_call: TRBV29-1
d_call: NA
j_call: TRBJ1-1

cdr3_aa: CSVSNLGHEQFF
cdr3_nt: TGCAGCGTTAGTAACTTGGGGCATGAGCAGTTCTTC
clone_size: many
v_call: TRBV29-1
d_call: NA
j_call: TRBJ2-1

cdr3_aa: CASSLANWGSQNYEQYF
cdr3_nt: TGCGCCAGCAGCTTGGCCAACTGGGGGTCTCAAAACTACGAGCAGTACTTC
clone_size: many
v_call: TRBV5-1
d_call: NA
j_call: TRBJ2-7

cdr3_aa: CASSSYTEAFF
cdr3_nt: TGTGCCAGCAGTTCCTACACTGAAGCTTTCTTT
clone_size: many
v_call: TRBV5-5
d_call: NA
j_call: TRBJ1-1

cdr3_aa: CASGLVLTSGGSYEQYF
cdr3_nt: TGTGCTAGTGGTTTGGTACTAACTAGCGGGGGATCCTACGAGCAGTACTTC
clone_size: few
v_call: TRBV12-5
d_call: TRBD2
j_call: TRBJ2-7

cdr3_aa: CASSSGQRLEQYF
cdr3_nt: TGTGCCAGCAGCAGCGGACAGCGCCTCGAGCAGTACTTC
clone_size: few
v_call: TRBV7-2
d_call: NA
j_call: TRBJ2-7

cdr3_aa: CSVGREVTTQYF
cdr3_nt: TGCAGCGTTGGAAGGGAGGTAACGACCCAGTACTTC
clone_size: many
v_call: TRBV29-1
d_call: NA
j_call: TRBJ2-5

cdr3_aa: CASSDPWSPGGLDTQYF
cdr3_nt: TGTGCCAGCAGCGATCCCTGGTCGCCGGGAGGGTTAGATACGCAGTATTTT
clone_size: many
v_call: TRBV11-1
d_call: TRBD2
j_call: TRBJ2-3

cdr3_aa: CASSLPSGGWNSPLHF
cdr3_nt: TGTGCCAGCAGCTTACCCAGTGGCGGTTGGAATTCACCCCTCCACTTT
clone_size: many
v_call: TRBV7-2
d_call: NA
j_call: TRBJ1-6

cdr3_aa: CSAWSQDTQYF
cdr3_nt: TGCAGTGCTTGGTCCCAAGATACGCAGTATTTT
clone_size: NA
v_call: TRBV20-1
d_call: NA
j_call: TRBJ2-3

cdr3_aa: CASSIGGRSNQPQHF
cdr3_nt: TGTGCCAGTAGTATAGGAGGACGGAGCAATCAGCCCCAGCATTTT
clone_size: many
v_call: TRBV19
d_call: NA
j_call: TRBJ1-5

cdr3_aa: CAWSVVLAGPYEQYF
cdr3_nt: TGTGCCTGGAGTGTAGTTTTAGCGGGACCCTACGAGCAGTACTTC
clone_size: NA
v_call: TRBV30
d_call: TRBD2
j_call: TRBJ2-7

cdr3_aa: CASRETSGYEQYF
cdr3_nt: TGTGCCAGCAGAGAGACTAGCGGCTACGAGCAGTACTTC
clone_size: few
v_call: TRBV2
d_call: TRBD2
j_call: TRBJ2-7

cdr3_aa: CASSTASGWTDTQYF
cdr3_nt: TGTGCCAGCAGCACCGCTAGCGGATGGACAGATACGCAGTATTTT
clone_size: NA
v_call: TRBV7-2
d_call: TRBD2
j_call: TRBJ2-3

cdr3_aa: CASSSGTLPKNTGELFF
cdr3_nt: TGTGCCAGCAGTTCCGGGACACTCCCTAAGAACACCGGGGAGCTGTTTTTT
clone_size: NA
v_call: TRBV6-2/TRBV6-3
d_call: NA
j_call: TRBJ2-2

cdr3_aa: CAISGGADYGYTF
cdr3_nt: TGTGCCATCAGTGGGGGCGCGGACTATGGCTACACCTTC
clone_size: many
v_call: TRBV10-3
d_call: NA
j_call: TRBJ1-2

cdr3_aa: CASSLAQGGEAFF
cdr3_nt: TGTGCCAGCAGCTTAGCGCAGGGAGGCGAAGCTTTCTTT
clone_size: many
v_call: TRBV7-2
d_call: NA
j_call: TRBJ1-1

cdr3_aa: CASNLRDPREQFF
cdr3_nt: TGTGCCAGCAATTTAAGAGATCCCAGGGAGCAGTTCTTC
clone_size: many
v_call: TRBV6-2/TRBV6-3
d_call: NA
j_call: TRBJ2-1

cdr3_aa: CASSLTGQGAMSEKLFF
cdr3_nt: TGTGCCAGCAGTCTCACAGGACAGGGGGCCATGAGTGAAAAACTGTTTTTT
clone_size: many
v_call: TRBV28
d_call: TRBD1
j_call: TRBJ1-4

cdr3_aa: CASSPSGGNQPQHF
cdr3_nt: TGTGCCAGCAGCCCGTCTGGTGGCAATCAGCCCCAGCATTTT
clone_size: many
v_call: TRBV7-2
d_call: NA
j_call: TRBJ1-5

cdr3_aa: CASRTGLAYEQYF
cdr3_nt: TGTGCCAGCAGAACGGGACTAGCCTACGAGCAGTACTTC
clone_size: NA
v_call: TRBV28
d_call: TRBD2
j_call: TRBJ2-7

cdr3_aa: CASSRVGQLGVGGYTF
cdr3_nt: TGTGCCAGCAGCCGTGTCGGACAGCTGGGTGTGGGTGGCTACACCTTC
clone_size: many
v_call: TRBV6-6
d_call: NA
j_call: TRBJ1-2

cdr3_aa: CATGQVNSPLHF
cdr3_nt: TGTGCCACTGGACAGGTTAATTCACCCCTCCACTTT
clone_size: NA
v_call: TRBV28
d_call: TRBD1
j_call: TRBJ1-6

cdr3_aa: CACPRDRGNVRNQPQHF
cdr3_nt: TGTGCCTGCCCTAGGGACAGGGGCAACGTTCGCAATCAGCCCCAGCATTTT
clone_size: many
v_call: TRBV30
d_call: TRBD1
j_call: TRBJ1-5

cdr3_aa: CASSLFYGYTF
cdr3_nt: TGTGCCAGCAGCCTATTCTATGGCTACACCTTC
clone_size: NA
v_call: TRBV28
d_call: NA
j_call: TRBJ1-2